This TCR beta chain was recorded in a study of cytomegalovirus exposure and HLA in healthy donors. PCR amplification relied on 60 Vbeta primers (plus 13 Jbeta primers). Data came from immunoSEQ multiplex PCR; TCRdb stores just in-frame clones and leaves some out. This sample has tens of thousands of clones; approximately 84% occur once, and the top ten carry about 5.6%. The CDR3 length is 15 residues. Germline-derived CDR1 and CDR2 are SGHRS and YFSETQ. V was shortened by 0 bases and J by 8 bases, with 14 bases between the two germline ends. The sample holds a few counts of this clone. The sequencing sample was made of PBMCs. This receptor was obtained from a woman younger than 30 in good health and CMV-seropositive. The rearrangement uses TRBV5-1 and TRBJ1-4, with a weak D call TRBD1 (6 bases). This chain's CDR3 is CASSLVQGSKEKLFF. CDR3 DNA sequence: TGCGCCAGCAGCTTGGTTCAGGGGTCAAAGGAAAAACTGTTTTTT.